This is a list of T cell receptor beta chains from one sample in a study of T-cell memory formation after mild COVID-19. Via MiXCR, TCRdb re-called the 5' RACE reads, giving one row per CDR3 protein. The sample records some 320,000 distinct CDR3 sequences, roughly 15% being singletons. Sequencing input: PBMCs or a T cell subset sorted from them (not recorded which). The receptors shown here come from a man between 18 and 35 years old who had mild COVID-19 (a few samples of this study predate the infection). Cell type and time point are not known. CDR3s include the opening cysteine and the closing phenylalanine or tryptophan.

V gene	CDR3 protein
TRBV14	CASSPWGTNTEAFF
TRBV9	CASSVGAGTSGGRYNEQFF
TRBV7-6	CASSGTTTSTGQYF
TRBV5-5	CASSLEGFNWEQYF
TRBV18	CASSEGQIFSYKQFF
TRBV12-3/TRBV12-4	CASSAGLLDTQYF
TRBV7-3	CASSLGRVAGELFF
TRBV5-6	CASSLATRNTIYF
TRBV3-1	CASSVGFTGPYEQYF
TRBV5-1	CASSLTRADTQYF
TRBV30	CAWSRGGGTQYF
TRBV7-2	CASSQTLFLDTGELFF
TRBV11-2	CASSLDSFPDTQYF
TRBV12-3/TRBV12-4	CASSGGGVTDTQYF
TRBV6-5	CAIHPAGGGYTF
TRBV5-1	CASSGRGDTQYF
TRBV7-2	CASSLSWANYGYTF
TRBV20-1	CSANGGGRPDTQYF
TRBV4-3	CASSQGTGQGETQYF
TRBV5-1	CASSLWSGKGTEAFF
TRBV2	CASSGQDRGTEAFF
TRBV20-1	CSASIGGGRTEAFF